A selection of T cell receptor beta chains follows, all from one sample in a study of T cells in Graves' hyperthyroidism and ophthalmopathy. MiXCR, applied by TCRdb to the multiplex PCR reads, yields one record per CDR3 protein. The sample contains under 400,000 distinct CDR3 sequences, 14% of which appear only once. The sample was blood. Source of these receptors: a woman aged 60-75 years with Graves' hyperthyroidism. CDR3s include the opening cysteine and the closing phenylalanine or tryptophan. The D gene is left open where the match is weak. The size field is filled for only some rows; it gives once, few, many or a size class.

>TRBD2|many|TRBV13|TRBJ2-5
TGTGCCAGCAGCTCCCCGTCCGGGTCCGTACACGAACGGGAGGGGTCATTCTTAGAGACCCAGTACTTC
CASSSPSGSVHEREGSFLETQYF
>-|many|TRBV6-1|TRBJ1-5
TGTGCCAGCAGTTACGGCTTCGGGGCTTATAGCAATCAGCCCCAGCATTTT
CASSYGFGAYSNQPQHF
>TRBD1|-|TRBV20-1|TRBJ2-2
TGCAGTGCCCGCGGGACAGGGGATGTGATGGGTACCGGGGAGCTGTTTTTT
CSARGTGDVMGTGELFF
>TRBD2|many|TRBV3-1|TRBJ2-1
TGTGCCAGCAGCCAAGCAATAGCGGGAGGGCAGAATGAGCAGTTCTTC
CASSQAIAGGQNEQFF
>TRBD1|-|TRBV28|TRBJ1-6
TGTGCCAGCAGTTCCCCAGGGGGAGGATCACCCCTCCACTTT
CASSSPGGGSPLHF
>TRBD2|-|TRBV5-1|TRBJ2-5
TGCGCCAGCAGCTTGGATGGCGGGAGGGCATGGAAGTACTTC
CASSLDGGRAWKYF
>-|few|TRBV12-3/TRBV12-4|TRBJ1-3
TGTGCCATCGGTGCCGACTCTGGAACCACCATATATTTT
CAIGADSGTTIYF
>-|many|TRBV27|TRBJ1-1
TGTGCCAGCAGTTCCAGGGCGGTAGGAAGTCCCGACGAAGCTTTCTTT
CASSSRAVGSPDEAFF
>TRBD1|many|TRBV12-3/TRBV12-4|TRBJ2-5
TGTGCCAGCAGTCCACAGGGGAACCAAGAGACCCAGTACTTC
CASSPQGNQETQYF
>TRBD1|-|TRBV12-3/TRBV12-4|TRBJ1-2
TGTGCCAGCAGTCGGGGGACAGTGGATCATGGCTACACCTTC
CASSRGTVDHGYTF
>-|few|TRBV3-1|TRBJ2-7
TGTGCCAGCAGCCGGCACGGCCATCGGAACGAGCAGTACTTC
CASSRHGHRNEQYF
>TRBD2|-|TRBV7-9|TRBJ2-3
TGTGCCAGCAGCCACGAGACGACTAGCGGGTCTGCAGATACGCAGTATTTT
CASSHETTSGSADTQYF
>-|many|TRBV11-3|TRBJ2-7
TGTGCCAGCCGCCGCGGACGGGGGAGTCTCCACGAGCAGTACTTC
CASRRGRGSLHEQYF
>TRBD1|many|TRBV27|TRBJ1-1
TGTGCCAGCAGTCCGGGACAGGGGGCGCCTGAAGCTTTCTTT
CASSPGQGAPEAFF
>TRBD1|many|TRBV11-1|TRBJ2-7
TGTGCCAGCAGCTGGGGACAGGTCGGCAACGAGCAGTACTTC
CASSWGQVGNEQYF
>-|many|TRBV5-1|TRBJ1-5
TGCGCCAGCAGCTTGGGGGGAACTTCTAATCAGCCCCAGCATTTT
CASSLGGTSNQPQHF
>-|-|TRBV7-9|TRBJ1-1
TGTGCCAGCACCCACCAACAGGGCTTCAACACTGAAGCGTTCTTT
CASTHQQGFNTEAFF
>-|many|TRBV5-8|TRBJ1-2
TGTGCCAGCAGCTTGATAGGGTATGGCTACACCTTC
CASSLIGYGYTF
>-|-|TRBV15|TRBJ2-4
TGTGCCACCACGTGGGGTGCCAAAAACATTCAGTACTTC
CATTWGAKNIQYF
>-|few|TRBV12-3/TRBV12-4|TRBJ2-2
TGTGCCAGCAGTTTAGTTGGGGGGATCGACACCGGGGAGCTGTTTTTT
CASSLVGGIDTGELFF
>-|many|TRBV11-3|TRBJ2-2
TGTGCCAGCAGCTCCGGGGCAGTCGCGAACACCGGGGAGCTGTTTTTT
CASSSGAVANTGELFF
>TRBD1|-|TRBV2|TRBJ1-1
TGTGCCAGCAGTGAGTTCAGGGGGGACACTGAAGCTTTCTTT
CASSEFRGDTEAFF
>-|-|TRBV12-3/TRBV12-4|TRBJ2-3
TGTGCCAGCAGTCCGACACACAGCACAGATACGCAGTATTTT
CASSPTHSTDTQYF
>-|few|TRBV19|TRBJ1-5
TGTGCCAGTAGGGACTCTAGCAATCAGCCCCAGCATTTT
CASRDSSNQPQHF
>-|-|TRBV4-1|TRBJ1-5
TGCGCCAGCAGCCAAGATAAAGCCGGGCAGCCCCAGCATTTT
CASSQDKAGQPQHF
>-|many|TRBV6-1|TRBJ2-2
TGTGCCAGCAGTGCACTACAGCTCGGGGAGCTGTTTTTT
CASSALQLGELFF
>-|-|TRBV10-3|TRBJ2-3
TGTGCCATCAGTGTATCGGATACGCAGTATTTT
CAISVSDTQYF
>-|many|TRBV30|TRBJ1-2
TGTGCCTGGAGTGTACGAGCGGGCTACACCTTC
CAWSVRAGYTF